This TCR beta chain was retrieved from a study of shared clonotypes between healthy human individuals. Selected positively for CCR7 and CD45RO-negative, naive CD8 cells excluded terminally differentiated effector memory CD45RA+ cells. This clone was picked up one time. Trimming pared 4 bases from V and 2 bases from J, leaving 17 bases between. Germline V lookup: CDR1 SGHVS, CDR2 FNYEAQ. The CDR3 runs to 16 residues. Replicate PCRs for sorted subsets used around 200 ng DNA; this equaled some 30,000 T cell genomes. Only in-frame clones appear in the TCRdb table, and some are missing; sequencing was by immunoSEQ multiplex PCR. In the table there are approximately 650,000 clones, around 95% of which are singletons.

The clonotype originates from a woman in her twenties or thirties in good health. The chain combines TRBV7-6 with TRBJ2-5; D remains ambiguous. Sequencing input: naive CD8+ T cells sorted from blood. The DNA for the CDR3 is TGTGCCAGCAGCTCAGACTCGATCGAACGGCAAGAGACCCAGTACTTC. Residues: CASSSDSIERQETQYF. The full variable domain, rest sourced from reference TRBV7-6 and TRBJ2-5, is GAGVSQSPRYKVTKRGQDVALRCDPISGHVSLYWYRQALGQGPEFLTYFNYEAQQDKSGLPNDRFSAERPEGSISTLTIQRTEQRDSAMYRCASSSDSIERQETQYFGPGTRLLVL.